Following are 10 T cell receptor beta chains from one sample sequenced in a study of T cells in tumors after PD-1 blockade. Assay used: immunoSEQ multiplex PCR; TCRdb lists only in-frame clones, some missing. The sample holds 45,000 to 60,000 clones, roughly 80% seen once. The specimen was PBMCs, collected before anti-PD-1 therapy. The receptors stem from a human donor with advanced basal cell or squamous cell carcinoma (not recorded which).

The chain has TRBV7-3 and TRBJ2-3, with D perhaps TRBD2 (6 bases). V was trimmed by 5 bases and J by 2 bases, leaving 17 bases between them. The V gene's germline CDR1 is SGHTA and CDR2 FQGTGA. CDR3 length: 16 amino acids. The CDR3 loop reads CASSPPGGEVTDTQYF. The CDR3 nucleotides are TGTGCCAGCAGCCCTCCCGGAGGGGAGGTCACAGATACGCAGTATTTT.

The chain links TRBV19 to TRBJ1-6; D is uncertain. The germline V gene encodes CDR1 LNHDA and CDR2 SQIVND (reference sequence). This CDR3 comprises 13 residues. V lost 4 bases, J lost 7 bases, and 8 bases lay in between. Here the CDR3 reads CASSTLGNSPLHF. The CDR3 nucleotides are TGTGCCAGTAGTACCCTGGGAAATTCACCCCTCCACTTT.

The chain couples TRBV5-1 to TRBJ2-1; D uncertain. Germline CDR1 is SGHRS and CDR2 is YFSETQ. V gave up 0 bases and J gave up 8 bases, with 9 bases separating them. The CDR3 totals 13 residues. The CDR3 DNA follows: TGCGCCAGCAGCTTGGGTTTCACCTATGAGCAGTTCTTC. It codes for CASSLGFTYEQFF.

The chain recombines TRBV7-8 with TRBJ1-1; possible D gene TRBD1, 6 bases. The CDR3 totals 15 residues. V lost 5 bases to trimming and J lost 1 base, with 14 bases between them. Looked up from germline, CDR1 is SGHVS and CDR2 is FQNEAQ. The CDR3 protein is CASSKQGQPNTEAFF. CDR3 DNA sequence: TGTGCCAGCAGCAAGCAAGGACAGCCGAACACTGAAGCTTTCTTT. Combining the CDR3 with reference TRBV7-8 and TRBJ1-1 gives the whole variable domain GAGVSQSPRYKVAKRGQDVALRCDPISGHVSLFWYQQALGQGPEFLTYFQNEAQLDKSGLPSDRFFAERPEGSVSTLKIQRTQQEDSAVYLCASSKQGQPNTEAFFGQGTRLTVV.

The chain links TRBV18 to TRBJ2-5, with 11 bases aligning to TRBD2. Looked up from germline, CDR1 is KGHSH and CDR2 is LQKENI. The CDR3 contains 15 residues. With 3 bases clipped from V and 4 bases from J, the junction kept 4 bases outside the gene matches. The CDR3 reads CASSPLLAGVETQYF. DNA of the CDR3: TGTGCCAGCTCACCCCTACTAGCGGGAGTAGAGACCCAGTACTTC.

This clone was detected once. This sequence joins TRBV3-1 (or the pseudogene TRBV3-2) and TRBJ1-1; D uncertain. The CDR3 runs to 13 residues. Trimming took off 2 bases at V and 10 bases at J, with 14 bases between the two ends. CDR1 is LGHDT, CDR2 YNNKEL, per germline (reference sequence). CDR3: CASSQTLRTGAFF. The CDR3 coding sequence is TGTGCCAGCAGCCAAACGCTCCGGACGGGAGCTTTCTTT.

This clone was picked up one time. The CDR3 DNA sequence: TGTGCCATCAGTGATAGACAGTTCGGTGGCTACACCTTC. Translation: CAISDRQFGGYTF. V usage is TRBV10-3 and J usage is TRBJ1-2; perhaps TRBD1 as D (5 bases). This CDR3 has 13 amino acids. The V end lost 3 bases, the J end lost 7 bases, and 12 bases lay between the germline ends. Germline CDR1 and CDR2: ENHRY and SYGVKD.

This clone is judged medium-sized. The gene calls are TRBV10-3 and TRBJ1-6, with D possibly TRBD1 on 5 matching bases. The CDR3 consists of 15 residues. Per the germline V gene, CDR1 is ENHRY and CDR2 is SYGVKD. V lost 0 bases and J lost 8, with 11 bases in between. In nucleotides, the CDR3 is TGTGCCATCAGTGAGTCGGGCAGAGGGGATTCACCCCTCCACTTT. The encoded protein is CAISESGRGDSPLHF.

This rearrangement joins TRBV5-1 to TRBJ2-2; D gene uncertain. The CDR3 contains 12 residues. Germline V CDR1 and CDR2: SGHRS, YFSETQ. Deletions cut 4 bases from V and 8 bases from J, with 9 bases between. The CDR3 sequence: CASSLFPGELFF. The CDR3 nucleotides are TGCGCCAGCAGCCTATTCCCGGGGGAGCTGTTTTTT.

This sequence joins TRBV19 and TRBJ1-1; no firm D call. Germline loops: CDR1 LNHDA, CDR2 SQIVND (reference sequence). This CDR3 region has 12 residues. V was pared by 3 bases and J by 5 bases, with 7 bases between. The CDR3 loop reads CASSISRTEAFF. CDR3 sequence (DNA): TGTGCCAGTAGTATCTCCCGTACTGAAGCTTTCTTT.